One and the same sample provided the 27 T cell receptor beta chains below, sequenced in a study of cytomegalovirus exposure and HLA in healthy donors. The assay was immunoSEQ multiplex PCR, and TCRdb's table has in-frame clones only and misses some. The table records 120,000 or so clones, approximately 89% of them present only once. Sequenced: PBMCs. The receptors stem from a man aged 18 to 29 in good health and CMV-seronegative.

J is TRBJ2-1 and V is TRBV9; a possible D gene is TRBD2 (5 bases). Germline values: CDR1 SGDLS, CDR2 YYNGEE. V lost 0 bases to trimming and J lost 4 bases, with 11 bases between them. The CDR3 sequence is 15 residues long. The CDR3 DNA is TGTGCCAGCAGCGTAGCCGGGGTATTTTACAATGAGCAGTTCTTC. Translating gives CASSVAGVFYNEQFF.

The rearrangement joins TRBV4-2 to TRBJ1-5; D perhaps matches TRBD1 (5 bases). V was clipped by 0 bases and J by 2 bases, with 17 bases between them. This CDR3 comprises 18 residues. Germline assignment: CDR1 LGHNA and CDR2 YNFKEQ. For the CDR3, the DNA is TGTGCCAGCAGCCAAGAACAGGTCGCCCAGATCGGCAATCAGCCCCAGCATTTT. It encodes CASSQEQVAQIGNQPQHF.

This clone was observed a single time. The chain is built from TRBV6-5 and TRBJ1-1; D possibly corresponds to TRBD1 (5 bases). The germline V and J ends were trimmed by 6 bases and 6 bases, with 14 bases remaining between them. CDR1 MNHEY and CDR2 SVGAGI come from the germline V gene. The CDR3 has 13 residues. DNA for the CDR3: TGTGCCAGCAGGGTACAGGAATTCGCTGAAGCTTTCTTT. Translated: CASRVQEFAEAFF.

The CDR3 loop is CASSPIQGADSPLHF. CDR3 coding DNA: TGTGCCAGCAGCCCGATCCAGGGGGCTGATTCACCCCTCCACTTT. V and J are TRBV7-9 and TRBJ1-6; 8 bases agree with TRBD1. CDR1 SEHNR and CDR2 FQNEAQ come from the germline V gene (reference sequence). CDR3 length equals 15 residues. Trimming at V came to 5 bases and at J to 8 bases, leaving 8 bases not matched to a gene.

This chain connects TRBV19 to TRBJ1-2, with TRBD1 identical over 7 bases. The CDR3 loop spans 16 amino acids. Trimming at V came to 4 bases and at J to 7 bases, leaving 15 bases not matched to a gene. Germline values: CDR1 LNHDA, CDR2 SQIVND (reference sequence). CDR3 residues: CASSTPEGARYGGYTF. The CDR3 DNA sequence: TGTGCCAGTAGTACTCCGGAGGGGGCCCGCTATGGTGGCTACACCTTC.

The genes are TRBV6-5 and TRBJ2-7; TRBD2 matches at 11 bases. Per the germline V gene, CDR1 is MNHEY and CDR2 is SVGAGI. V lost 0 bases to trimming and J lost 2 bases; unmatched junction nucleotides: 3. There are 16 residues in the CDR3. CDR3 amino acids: CASSYSGLADTYEQYF. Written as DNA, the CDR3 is TGTGCCAGCAGTTACTCGGGACTAGCGGATACCTACGAGCAGTACTTC.

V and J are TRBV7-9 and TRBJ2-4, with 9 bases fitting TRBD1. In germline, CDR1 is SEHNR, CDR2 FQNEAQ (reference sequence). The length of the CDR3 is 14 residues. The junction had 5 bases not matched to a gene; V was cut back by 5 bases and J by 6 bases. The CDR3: CASSLTGQGNIQYF. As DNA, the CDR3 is TGTGCCAGCAGCCTGACGGGACAGGGAAACATTCAGTACTTC.

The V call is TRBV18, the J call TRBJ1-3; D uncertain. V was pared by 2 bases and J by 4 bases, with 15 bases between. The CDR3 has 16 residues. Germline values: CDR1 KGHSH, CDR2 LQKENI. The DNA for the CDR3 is TGTGCCAGCTCACCAATGGCGGAGGGAGCCGGAAACACCATATATTTT. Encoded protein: CASSPMAEGAGNTIYF.

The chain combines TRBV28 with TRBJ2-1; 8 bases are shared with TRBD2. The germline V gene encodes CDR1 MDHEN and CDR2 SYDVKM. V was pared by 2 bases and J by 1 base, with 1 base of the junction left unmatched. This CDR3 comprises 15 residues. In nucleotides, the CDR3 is TGTGCCAGCAGTTTACAGCGGGGGTCCTACAATGAGCAGTTCTTC. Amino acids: CASSLQRGSYNEQFF.

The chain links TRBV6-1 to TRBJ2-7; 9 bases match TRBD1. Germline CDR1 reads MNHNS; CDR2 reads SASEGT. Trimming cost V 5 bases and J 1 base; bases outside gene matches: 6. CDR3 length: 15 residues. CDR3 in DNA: TGTGCCAGCAGTTTCACCGGGACAGGGTCCTACGAGCAGTACTTC. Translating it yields CASSFTGTGSYEQYF.

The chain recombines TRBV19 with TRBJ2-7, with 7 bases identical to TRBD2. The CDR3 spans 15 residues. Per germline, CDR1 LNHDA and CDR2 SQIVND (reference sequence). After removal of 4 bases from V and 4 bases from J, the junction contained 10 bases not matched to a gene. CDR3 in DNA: TGTGCCAGTAGTACCAAGGGTACTAGCGTTTACGAGCAGTACTTC. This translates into CASSTKGTSVYEQYF.

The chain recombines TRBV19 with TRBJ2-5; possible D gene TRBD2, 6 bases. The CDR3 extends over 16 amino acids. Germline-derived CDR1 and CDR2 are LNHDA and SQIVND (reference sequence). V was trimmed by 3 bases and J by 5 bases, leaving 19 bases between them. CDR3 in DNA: TGTGCCAGTAGTATTCGGTCTAGCGTTTCGGGGGAGACCCAGTACTTC. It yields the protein CASSIRSSVSGETQYF.

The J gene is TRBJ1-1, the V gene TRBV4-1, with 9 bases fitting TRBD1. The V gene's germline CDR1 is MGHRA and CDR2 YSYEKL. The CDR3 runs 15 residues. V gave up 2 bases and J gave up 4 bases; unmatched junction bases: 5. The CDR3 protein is CASSQSGQGSTEAFF. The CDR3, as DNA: TGCGCCAGCAGCCAATCGGGACAGGGCAGCACTGAAGCTTTCTTT.

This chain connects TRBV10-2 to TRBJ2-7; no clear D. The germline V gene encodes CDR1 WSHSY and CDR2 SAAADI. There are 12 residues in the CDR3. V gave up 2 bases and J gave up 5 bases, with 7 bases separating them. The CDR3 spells CASSEVRNEQYF. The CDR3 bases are TGCGCCAGCAGTGAGGTCAGGAACGAGCAGTACTTC.

The CDR3 DNA follows: TGTGCCAGCAGCCGGGGGACGGAGACCCAGTACTTC. Its protein product is CASSRGTETQYF. The rearrangement links TRBV6-1 to TRBJ2-5; TRBD2 might be the D (6 bases). Germline-derived CDR1 and CDR2 are MNHNS and SASEGT. V lost 6 bases, J lost 5 bases, and 10 bases lay in between. This CDR3 contains 12 residues.

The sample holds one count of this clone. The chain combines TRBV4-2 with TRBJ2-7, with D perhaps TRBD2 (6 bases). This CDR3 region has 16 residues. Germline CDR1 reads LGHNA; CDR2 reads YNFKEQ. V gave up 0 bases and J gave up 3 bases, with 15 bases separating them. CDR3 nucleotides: TGTGCCAGCAGCCAAGATGTAGGGAGGCAGCTCTACGAGCAGTACTTC. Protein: CASSQDVGRQLYEQYF.

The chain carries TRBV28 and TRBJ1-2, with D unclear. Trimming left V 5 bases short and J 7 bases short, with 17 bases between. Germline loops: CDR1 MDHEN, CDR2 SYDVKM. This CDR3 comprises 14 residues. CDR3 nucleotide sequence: TGTGCCAGCAGTGACACCGGGATCATAATTGGCTACACCTTC. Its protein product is CASSDTGIIIGYTF.

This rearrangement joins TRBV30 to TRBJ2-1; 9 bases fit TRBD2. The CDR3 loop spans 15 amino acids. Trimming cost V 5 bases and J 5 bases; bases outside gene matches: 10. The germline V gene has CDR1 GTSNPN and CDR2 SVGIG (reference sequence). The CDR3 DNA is TGTGCCTGGCTCCGGGGAGCGGGGGGAAACAATGAGCAGTTCTTC. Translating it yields CAWLRGAGGNNEQFF.

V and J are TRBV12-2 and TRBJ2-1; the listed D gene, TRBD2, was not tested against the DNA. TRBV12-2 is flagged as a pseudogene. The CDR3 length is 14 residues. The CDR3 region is CASRSPPRYNEQFF. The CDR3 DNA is TGTGCAAGTCGCTCGCCTCCGCGCTACAATGAGCAGTTCTTC.

This CDR3 is CASSPDGVNEKLFF. The CDR3 DNA sequence: TGTGCCAGCAGCCCGGACGGGGTTAATGAAAAACTGTTTTTT. V gene TRBV7-2 combines with J gene TRBJ1-4; unclear D gene. The CDR3 consists of 14 residues. Germline V gene sequence: CDR1 SGHTA, CDR2 FQGNSA. Trimming took off 5 bases at V and 4 bases at J, with 11 bases between the two ends. Based on the CDR3 plus reference TRBV7-2 and TRBJ1-4, the full variable domain is GAGVSQSPSNKVTEKGKDVELRCDPISGHTALYWYRQSLGQGLEFLIYFQGNSAPDKSGLPSDRFSAERTGGSVSTLTIQRTQQEDSAVYLCASSPDGVNEKLFFGSGTQLSVL.

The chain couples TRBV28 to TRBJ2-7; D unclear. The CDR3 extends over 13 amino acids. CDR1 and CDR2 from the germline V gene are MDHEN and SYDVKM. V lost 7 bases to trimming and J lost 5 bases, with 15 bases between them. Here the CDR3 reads CASTSVPKDEQYF. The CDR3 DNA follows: TGTGCCAGCACCTCGGTCCCGAAAGACGAGCAGTACTTC.

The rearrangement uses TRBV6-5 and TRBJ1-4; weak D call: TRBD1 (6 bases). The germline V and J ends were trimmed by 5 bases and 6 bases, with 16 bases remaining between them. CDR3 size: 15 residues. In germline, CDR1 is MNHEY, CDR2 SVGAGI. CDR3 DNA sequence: TGTGCCAGCAGTGCCACGATTTGGGGGCATGAAAAACTGTTTTTT. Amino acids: CASSATIWGHEKLFF.

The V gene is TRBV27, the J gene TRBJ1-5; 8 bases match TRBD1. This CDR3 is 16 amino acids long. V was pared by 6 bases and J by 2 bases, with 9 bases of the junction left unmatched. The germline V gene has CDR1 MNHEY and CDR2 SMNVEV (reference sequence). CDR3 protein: CASRKSDRDRNQPQHF. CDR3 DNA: TGTGCCAGCAGGAAATCGGACAGGGATCGCAATCAGCCCCAGCATTTT.

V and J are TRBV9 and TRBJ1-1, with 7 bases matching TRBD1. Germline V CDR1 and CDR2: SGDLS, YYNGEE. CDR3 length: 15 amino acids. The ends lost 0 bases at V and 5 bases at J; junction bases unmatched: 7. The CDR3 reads CASSVDTGVETEAFF. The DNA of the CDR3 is TGTGCCAGCAGCGTAGATACAGGGGTTGAGACTGAAGCTTTCTTT. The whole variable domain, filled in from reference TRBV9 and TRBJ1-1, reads DSGVTQTPKHLITATGQRVTLRCSPRSGDLSVYWYQQSLDQGLQFLIQYYNGEERAKGNILERFSAQQFPDLHSELNLSSLELGDSALYFCASSVDTGVETEAFFGQGTRLTVV.

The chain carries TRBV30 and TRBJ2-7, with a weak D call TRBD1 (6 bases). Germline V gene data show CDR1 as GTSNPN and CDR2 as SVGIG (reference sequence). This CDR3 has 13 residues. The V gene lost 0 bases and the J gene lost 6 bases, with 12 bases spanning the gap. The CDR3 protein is CAWSVTGDGEQYF. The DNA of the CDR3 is TGTGCCTGGAGTGTGACAGGCGATGGCGAGCAGTACTTC.

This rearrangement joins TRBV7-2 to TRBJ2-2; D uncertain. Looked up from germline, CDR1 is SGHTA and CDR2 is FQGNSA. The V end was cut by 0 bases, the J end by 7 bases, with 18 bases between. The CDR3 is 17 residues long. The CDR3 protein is CASSLAVAAARLGELFF. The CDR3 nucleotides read TGTGCCAGCAGCTTAGCGGTTGCTGCTGCTAGGCTCGGGGAGCTGTTTTTT.

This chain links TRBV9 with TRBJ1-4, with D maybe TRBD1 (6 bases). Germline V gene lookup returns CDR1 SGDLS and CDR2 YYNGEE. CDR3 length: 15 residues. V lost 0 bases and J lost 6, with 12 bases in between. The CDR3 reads CASSVGSHRDEKLFF. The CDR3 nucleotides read TGTGCCAGCAGCGTAGGATCACACAGGGATGAAAAACTGTTTTTT.